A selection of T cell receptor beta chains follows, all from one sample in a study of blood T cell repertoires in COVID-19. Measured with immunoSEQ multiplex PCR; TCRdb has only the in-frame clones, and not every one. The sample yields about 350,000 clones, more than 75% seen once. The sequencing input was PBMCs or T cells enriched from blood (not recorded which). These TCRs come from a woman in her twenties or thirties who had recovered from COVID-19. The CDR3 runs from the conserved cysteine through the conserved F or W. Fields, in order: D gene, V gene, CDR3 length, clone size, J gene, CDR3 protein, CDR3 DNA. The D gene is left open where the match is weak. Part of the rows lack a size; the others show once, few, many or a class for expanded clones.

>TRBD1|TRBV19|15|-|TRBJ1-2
CASSTPDRDHYGYTF
TGTGCCAGTAGTACCCCGGACAGGGATCACTATGGCTACACCTTC
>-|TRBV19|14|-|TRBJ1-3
CASTSRDSGNTIYF
TGTGCCAGTACCTCCCGGGACTCCGGAAACACCATATATTTT
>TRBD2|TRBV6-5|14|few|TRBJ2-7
CASSYGRGRYEQYF
TGTGCCAGCAGTTACGGGAGGGGCCGCTACGAGCAGTACTTC
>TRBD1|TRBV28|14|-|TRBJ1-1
CASRSTGGWTEAFF
TGTGCCAGCAGGAGCACAGGGGGCTGGACTGAAGCTTTCTTT
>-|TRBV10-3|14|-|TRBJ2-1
CAISAGASYNEQFF
TGTGCCATCAGTGCAGGGGCCTCCTACAATGAGCAGTTCTTC
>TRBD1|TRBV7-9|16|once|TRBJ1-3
CASSLGGTDSGNTIYF
TGTGCCAGCAGCTTAGGGGGGACAGACTCTGGAAACACCATATATTTT
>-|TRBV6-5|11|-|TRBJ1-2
CASSMAGGYTF
TGTGCCAGCTCTATGGCGGGGGGCTACACCTTC
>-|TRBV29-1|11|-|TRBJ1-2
CSVEEGWGYTF
TGCAGCGTTGAAGAGGGCTGGGGCTACACCTTC
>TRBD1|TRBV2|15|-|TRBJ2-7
CASSETGQGAYEQYF
TGTGCCAGCAGTGAGACGGGACAGGGGGCCTACGAGCAGTACTTC
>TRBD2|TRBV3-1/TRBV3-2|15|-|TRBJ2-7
CASSPGLARRNEQYF
TGTGCCAGCAGCCCAGGACTAGCGAGGAGAAACGAGCAGTACTTC
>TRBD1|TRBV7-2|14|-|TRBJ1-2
CASSKRQGANGYTF
TGTGCCAGCAGCAAGAGACAGGGGGCGAATGGCTACACCTTC
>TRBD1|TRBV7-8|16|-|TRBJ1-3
CASSLRTGGAGNTIYF
TGTGCCAGCAGCCTTCGTACAGGGGGCGCCGGAAACACCATATATTTT
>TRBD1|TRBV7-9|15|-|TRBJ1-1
CASSSWDSGTTEAFF
TGTGCCAGCAGCTCATGGGACAGCGGAACGACTGAAGCTTTCTTT
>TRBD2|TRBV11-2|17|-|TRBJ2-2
CASSLDPLAGGPGELFF
TGTGCCAGCAGCTTAGATCCCCTAGCGGGGGGGCCCGGGGAGCTGTTTTTT